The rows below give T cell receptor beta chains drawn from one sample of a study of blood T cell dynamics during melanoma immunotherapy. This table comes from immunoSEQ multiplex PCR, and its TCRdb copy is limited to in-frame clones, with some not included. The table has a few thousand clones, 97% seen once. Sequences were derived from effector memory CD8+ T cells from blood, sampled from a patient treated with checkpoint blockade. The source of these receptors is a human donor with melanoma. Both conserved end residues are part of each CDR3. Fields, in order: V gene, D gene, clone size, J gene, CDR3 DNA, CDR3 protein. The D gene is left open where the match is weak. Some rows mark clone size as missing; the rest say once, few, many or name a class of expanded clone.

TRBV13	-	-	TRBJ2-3	TGTGCCAGCAGCGCCGGACCAGGGGATACGCAGTATTTT	CASSAGPGDTQYF
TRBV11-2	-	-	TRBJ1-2	TGTGCCAGCAGCTCCAGGGACCGGCGCGATGGCTATGGCTACACCTTC	CASSSRDRRDGYGYTF
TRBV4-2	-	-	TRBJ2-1	TGTGCCAGCAGCCAAGAGCGGGATTTGCATGAGCAGTTCTTC	CASSQERDLHEQFF
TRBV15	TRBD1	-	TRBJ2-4	TGTGCCACCAGCAGTCCCTCCAGGGGGCGCACACCGGACATTCAGTACTTC	CATSSPSRGRTPDIQYF
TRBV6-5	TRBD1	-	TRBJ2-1	TGTGCCAGCAGTTACTCGCAGGGGGCCAATGAGCAGTTCTTC	CASSYSQGANEQFF
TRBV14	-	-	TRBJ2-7	TGTGCCAGCAGCCTCGACAGCCAGGCCTACGAGCAGTACTTC	CASSLDSQAYEQYF
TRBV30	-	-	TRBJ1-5	TGTGCCTGGAAGGGCATCCAAAGCAATCAGCCCCAGCATTTT	CAWKGIQSNQPQHF
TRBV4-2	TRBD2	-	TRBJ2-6	TGTGCCAGCAGCCAAGAACCTAGCGGGAGTCTCTCTGGGGCCAACGTCCTGACTTTC	CASSQEPSGSLSGANVLTF
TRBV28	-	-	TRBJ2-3	TGTGCCAGCAGCACAGATTCAGGGACCACAGATACGCAGTATTTT	CASSTDSGTTDTQYF
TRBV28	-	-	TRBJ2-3	TGTGCCAGCAGTCTGGACACAGATACGCAGTATTTT	CASSLDTDTQYF
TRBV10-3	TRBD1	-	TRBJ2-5	TGTGCCATCAGTGAGGACTGGCAGGGGGCCGGAGAGACCCAGTACTTC	CAISEDWQGAGETQYF
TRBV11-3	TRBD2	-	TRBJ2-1	TGTGCCAGCAGCACTTCTAGCGGGAGGAGCTCCTACAATGAGCAGTTCTTC	CASSTSSGRSSYNEQFF
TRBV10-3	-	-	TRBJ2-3	TGTGCCATCAGTGCAACTATCACAGATACGCAGTATTTT	CAISATITDTQYF
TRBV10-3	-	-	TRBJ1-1	TGTGCCATCAGCCCTTCCGGGAGTAACACTGAAGCTTTCTTT	CAISPSGSNTEAFF
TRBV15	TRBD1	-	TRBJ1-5	TGTGCCACCAGCAGAGGGACAGGCTATAGCAATCAGCCCCAGCATTTT	CATSRGTGYSNQPQHF
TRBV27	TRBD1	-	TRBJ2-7	TGTGCCGCCGGGAAGACAGGGTTCTACGAGCAGTACTTC	CAAGKTGFYEQYF
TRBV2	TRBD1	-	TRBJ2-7	TGTGCCAGCAGTGAATTCGGGGACAGGGGGATCTCCTACGAGCAGTACTTC	CASSEFGDRGISYEQYF
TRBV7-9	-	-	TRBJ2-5	TGTGCCAGCAGCTTCGTCACTTTGGAGACCCAGTACTTC	CASSFVTLETQYF
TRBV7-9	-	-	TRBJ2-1	TGTGCCAGCAGCCCCCGGGGCGGAGCAGCCTACAATGAGCAGTTCTTC	CASSPRGGAAYNEQFF
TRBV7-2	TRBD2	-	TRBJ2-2	TGTGCCAGCAGCTTATCGGCTAGCGGGATAAACACCGGGGAGCTGTTTTTT	CASSLSASGINTGELFF
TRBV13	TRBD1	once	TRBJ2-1	TGTGCCAGCAGCTTCGGGACAGGGGCTTACAATGAGCAGTTCTTC	CASSFGTGAYNEQFF
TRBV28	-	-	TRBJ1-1	TGTGCCAGCAACCCGGGCACCTTGAACACTGAAGCTTTCTTT	CASNPGTLNTEAFF
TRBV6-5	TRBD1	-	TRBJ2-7	TGTGCCAGCAGTTCGGACAGGGCCTACGAGCAGTACTTC	CASSSDRAYEQYF